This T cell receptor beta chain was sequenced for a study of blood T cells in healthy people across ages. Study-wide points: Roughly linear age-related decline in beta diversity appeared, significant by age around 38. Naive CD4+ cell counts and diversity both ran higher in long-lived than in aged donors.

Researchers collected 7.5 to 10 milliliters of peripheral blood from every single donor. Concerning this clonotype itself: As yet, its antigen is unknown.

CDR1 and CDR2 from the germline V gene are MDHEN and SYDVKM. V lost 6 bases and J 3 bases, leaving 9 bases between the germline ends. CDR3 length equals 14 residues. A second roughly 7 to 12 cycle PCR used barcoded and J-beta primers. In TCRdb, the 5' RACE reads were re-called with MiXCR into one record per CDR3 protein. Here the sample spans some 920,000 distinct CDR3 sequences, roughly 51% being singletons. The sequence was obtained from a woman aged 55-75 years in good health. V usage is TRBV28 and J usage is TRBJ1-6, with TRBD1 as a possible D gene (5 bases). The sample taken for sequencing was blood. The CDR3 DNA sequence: TGTGCCAGCAGCGACAGCATCTATAATTCACCCCTCCACTTT. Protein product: CASSDSIYNSPLHF.